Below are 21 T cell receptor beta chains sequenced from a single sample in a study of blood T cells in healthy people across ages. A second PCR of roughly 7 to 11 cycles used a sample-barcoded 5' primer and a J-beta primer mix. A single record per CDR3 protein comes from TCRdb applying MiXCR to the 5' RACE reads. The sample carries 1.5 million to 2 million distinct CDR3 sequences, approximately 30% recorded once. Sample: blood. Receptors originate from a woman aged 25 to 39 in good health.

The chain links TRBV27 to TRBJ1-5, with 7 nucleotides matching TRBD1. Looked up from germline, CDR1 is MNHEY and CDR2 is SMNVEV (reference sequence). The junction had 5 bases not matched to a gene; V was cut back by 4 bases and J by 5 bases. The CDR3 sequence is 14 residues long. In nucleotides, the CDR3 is TGTGCCAGCAGTTCGACAGGGTGGGATCAGCCCCAGCATTTT. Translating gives CASSSTGWDQPQHF.

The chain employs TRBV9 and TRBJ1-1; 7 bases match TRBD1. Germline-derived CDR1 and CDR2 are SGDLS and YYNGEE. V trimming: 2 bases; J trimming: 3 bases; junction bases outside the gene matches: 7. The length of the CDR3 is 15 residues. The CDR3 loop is CASSVPTGVHTEAFF. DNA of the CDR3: TGTGCCAGCAGCGTCCCCACAGGGGTGCACACTGAAGCTTTCTTT.

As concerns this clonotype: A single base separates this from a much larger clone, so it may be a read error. The CDR3 protein is CASSPGQGVCYEQYF. CDR3 nucleotide sequence: TGTGCCAGCAGTCCTGGACAGGGGGTATGCTACGAGCAGTACTTC. The chain joins TRBV7-6 to TRBJ2-7; TRBD1 matches at 10 bases. The CDR3 is made up of 15 amino acids. The germline V gene has CDR1 SGHVS and CDR2 FNYEAQ. Unmatched junction bases numbered 8, after V lost 6 bases and J lost 3 bases.

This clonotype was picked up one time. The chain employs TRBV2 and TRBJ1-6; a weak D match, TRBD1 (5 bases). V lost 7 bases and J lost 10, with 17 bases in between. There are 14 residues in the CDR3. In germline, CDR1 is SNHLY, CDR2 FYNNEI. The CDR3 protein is CASTRRAVDSPLHF. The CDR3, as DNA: TGTGCCAGCACTCGCAGGGCTGTAGACTCACCCCTCCACTTT.

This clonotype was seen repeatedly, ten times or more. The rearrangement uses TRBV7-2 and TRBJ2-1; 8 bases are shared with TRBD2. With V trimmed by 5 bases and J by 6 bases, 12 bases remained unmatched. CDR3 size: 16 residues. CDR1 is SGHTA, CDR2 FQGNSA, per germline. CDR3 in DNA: TGTGCCAGCAGCCTCGGGACTAGGATCAGAGGCAATGAGCAGTTCTTC. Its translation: CASSLGTRIRGNEQFF.

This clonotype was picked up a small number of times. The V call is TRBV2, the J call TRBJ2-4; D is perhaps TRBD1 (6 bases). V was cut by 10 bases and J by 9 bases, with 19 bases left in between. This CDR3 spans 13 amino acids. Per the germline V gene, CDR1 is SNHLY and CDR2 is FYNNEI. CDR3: CATKIQGRGIQYF. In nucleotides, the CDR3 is TGTGCCACGAAGATACAGGGACGGGGCATTCAGTACTTC.

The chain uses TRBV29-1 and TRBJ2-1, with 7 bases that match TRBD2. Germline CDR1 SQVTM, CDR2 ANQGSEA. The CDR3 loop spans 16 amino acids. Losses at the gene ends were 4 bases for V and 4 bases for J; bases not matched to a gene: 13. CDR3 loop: CSVVSIRASGYNEQFF. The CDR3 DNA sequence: TGCAGCGTTGTATCAATAAGGGCTAGCGGATACAATGAGCAGTTCTTC.

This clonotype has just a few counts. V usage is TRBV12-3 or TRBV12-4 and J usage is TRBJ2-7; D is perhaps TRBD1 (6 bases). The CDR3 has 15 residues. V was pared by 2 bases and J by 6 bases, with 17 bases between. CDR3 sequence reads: CASSLTGRLNGEQYF. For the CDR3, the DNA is TGTGCCAGCAGTTTAACAGGGCGGCTTAATGGCGAGCAGTACTTC.

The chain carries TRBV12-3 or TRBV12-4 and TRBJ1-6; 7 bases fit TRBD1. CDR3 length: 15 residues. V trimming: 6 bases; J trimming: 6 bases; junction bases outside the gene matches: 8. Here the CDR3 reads CASRGGDRRNSPLHF. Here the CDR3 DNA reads TGTGCCAGCAGGGGGGGGGACAGACGTAATTCACCCCTCCACTTT.

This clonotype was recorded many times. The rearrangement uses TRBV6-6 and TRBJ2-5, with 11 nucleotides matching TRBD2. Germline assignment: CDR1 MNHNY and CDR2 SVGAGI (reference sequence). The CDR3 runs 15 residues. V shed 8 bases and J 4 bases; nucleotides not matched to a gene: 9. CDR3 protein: CASLLSGGARETQYF. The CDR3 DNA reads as TGTGCCAGCCTACTTAGCGGGGGGGCCCGAGAGACCCAGTACTTC.

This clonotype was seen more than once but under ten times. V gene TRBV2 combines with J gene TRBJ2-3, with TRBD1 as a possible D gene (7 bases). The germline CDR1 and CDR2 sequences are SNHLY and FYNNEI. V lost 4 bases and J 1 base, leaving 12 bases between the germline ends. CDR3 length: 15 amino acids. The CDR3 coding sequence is TGTGCCAGCAGTGCGCAGGGGGGTCGCACAGATACGCAGTATTTT. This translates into CASSAQGGRTDTQYF.

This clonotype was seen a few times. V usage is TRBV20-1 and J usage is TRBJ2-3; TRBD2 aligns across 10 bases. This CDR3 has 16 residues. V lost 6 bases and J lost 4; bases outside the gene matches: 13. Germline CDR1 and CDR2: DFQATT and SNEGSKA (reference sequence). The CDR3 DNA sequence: TGCAGTGCAATAGCGGGGGGTTACGAGGCCGCAGATACGCAGTATTTT. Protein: CSAIAGGYEAADTQYF.

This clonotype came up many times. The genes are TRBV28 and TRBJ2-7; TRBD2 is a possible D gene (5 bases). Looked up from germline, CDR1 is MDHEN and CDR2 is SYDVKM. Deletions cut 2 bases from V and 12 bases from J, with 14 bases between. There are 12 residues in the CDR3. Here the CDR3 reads CASSLQRAVWYF. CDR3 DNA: TGTGCCAGCAGTTTACAGAGGGCCGTCTGGTACTTC.

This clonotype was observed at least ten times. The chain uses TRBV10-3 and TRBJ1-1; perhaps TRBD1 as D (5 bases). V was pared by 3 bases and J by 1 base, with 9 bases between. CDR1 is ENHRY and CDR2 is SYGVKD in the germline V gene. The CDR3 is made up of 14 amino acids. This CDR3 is CAISDGGGNTEAFF. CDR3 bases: TGTGCCATCAGTGATGGGGGGGGGAACACTGAAGCTTTCTTT.

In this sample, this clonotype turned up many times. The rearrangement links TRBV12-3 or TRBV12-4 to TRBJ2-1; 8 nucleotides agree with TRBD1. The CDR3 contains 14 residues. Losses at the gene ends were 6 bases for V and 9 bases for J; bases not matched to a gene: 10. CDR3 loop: CASSLDRAGTEQFF. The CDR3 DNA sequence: TGTGCCAGCAGCCTGGACAGGGCCGGTACTGAGCAGTTCTTC.

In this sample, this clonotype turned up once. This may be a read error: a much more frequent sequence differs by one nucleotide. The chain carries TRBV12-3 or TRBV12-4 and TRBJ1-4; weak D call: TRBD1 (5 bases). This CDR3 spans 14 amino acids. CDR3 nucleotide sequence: TGTGCCAGCAGTTTAACAGGCGTAGGTGAAAAACGGTTTTTT. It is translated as CASSLTGVGEKRFF.

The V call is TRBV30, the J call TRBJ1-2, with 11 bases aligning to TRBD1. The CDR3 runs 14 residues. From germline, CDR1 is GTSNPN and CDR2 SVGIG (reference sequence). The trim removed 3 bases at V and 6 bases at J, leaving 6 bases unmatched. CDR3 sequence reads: CAWSPGTGGNGYTF. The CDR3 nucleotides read TGTGCCTGGAGCCCCGGGACAGGGGGGAATGGCTACACCTTC.

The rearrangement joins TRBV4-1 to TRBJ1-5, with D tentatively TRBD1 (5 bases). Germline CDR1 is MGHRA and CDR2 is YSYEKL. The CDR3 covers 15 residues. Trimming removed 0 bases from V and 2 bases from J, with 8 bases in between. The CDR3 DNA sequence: TGCGCCAGCAGCCAAGATGGGGACGGCAATCAGCCCCAGCATTTT. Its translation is CASSQDGDGNQPQHF.

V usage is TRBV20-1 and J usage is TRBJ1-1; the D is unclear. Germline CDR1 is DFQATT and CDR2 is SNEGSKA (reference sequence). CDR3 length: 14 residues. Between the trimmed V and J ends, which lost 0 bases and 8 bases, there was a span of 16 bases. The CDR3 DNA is TGCAGTGCTAGAGATCTCGGGCAAAACAAAGAAGCTTTCTTT. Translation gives CSARDLGQNKEAFF.

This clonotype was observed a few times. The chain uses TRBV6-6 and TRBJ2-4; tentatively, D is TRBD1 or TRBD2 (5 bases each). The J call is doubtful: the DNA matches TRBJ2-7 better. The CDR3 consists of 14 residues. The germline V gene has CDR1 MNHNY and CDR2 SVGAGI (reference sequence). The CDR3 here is CASSSGRLTDEQYF. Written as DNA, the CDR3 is TGTGCCAGCAGTTCGGGACGGCTCACGGACGAGCAGTACTTC.

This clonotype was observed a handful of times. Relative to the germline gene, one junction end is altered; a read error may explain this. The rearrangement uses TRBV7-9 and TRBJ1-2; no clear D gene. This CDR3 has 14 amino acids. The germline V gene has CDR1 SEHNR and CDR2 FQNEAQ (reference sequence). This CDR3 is CVSSLDEGFRGYTF. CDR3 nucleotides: TGTGTCAGCAGCTTAGATGAGGGATTTCGTGGCTACACCTTC.